The source of this TCR beta chain is a study of T cells after yellow fever vaccination. Study-level information: With SMART-Seq v4 Ultra Low Input, the fractions containing low cell numbers were prepared. Findings and caveats of the study: The secondary response was weaker but peaked faster, day 5 versus 15. Clonotypes shared by both compartments, CD4 and CD8, made up a small share.

Comment on this clonotype: Its matching antigen is unknown.

Germline values: CDR1 SGHNT, CDR2 YYREEE (reference sequence). This CDR3 is 12 amino acids long. J was trimmed by 14 bases and V by 2 bases; bases with no gene match: 6. A 5'RACE template-switching step, the method used to make TCR cDNA, added a universal primer site and UMIs. TCRdb fed the 5' RACE reads into MiXCR, producing one record per CDR3 protein. The sample records around 70,000 distinct CDR3 sequences, roughly 7.4% being singletons. The source material was CD8+ T cells sorted from PBMCs, sampled about 5 days after the first yellow fever vaccination. The genes are TRBV5-4 and TRBJ2-4, with 8 bases matching TRBD2. This clonotype originated in a man between 18 and 35 years old who received the YFV17D yellow fever vaccine. CDR3 DNA sequence: TGTGCCAGCAGCTTTTCAACTAGCGGAGAGTACTTC. Translated: CASSFSTSGEYF.